Each of the 18 T cell receptor beta chains below was sequenced from the same sample in a study of blood T cell repertoires in COVID-19. TCRdb keeps only in-frame clones here, not all; method: immunoSEQ multiplex PCR. The sample lists around 250,000 clones; approximately 78% were seen once. The sample was PBMCs or T cells enriched from blood (not recorded which). These receptors were taken from a man in his forties who had been exposed to COVID-19.

The chain uses TRBV11-2 and TRBJ2-1, with D possibly being TRBD1 (6 bases). This CDR3 spans 14 amino acids. The V and J ends lost 8 bases and 9 bases respectively, with 20 bases between them. CDR1 SGHAT and CDR2 FQNNGV come from the germline V gene. CDR3 DNA: TGTGCCAGCGCTATGTCCGGTAAAGGGGGTGAGCAGTTCTTC. It yields the protein CASAMSGKGGEQFF.

The chain links TRBV19 to TRBJ1-5; perhaps TRBD1 as D (6 bases). Germline CDR1 reads LNHDA; CDR2 reads SQIVND (reference sequence). CDR3 length: 16 residues. The V end lost 7 bases, the J end lost 4 bases, and 20 bases lay between the germline ends. Written as DNA, the CDR3 is TGTGCCAGTAAAGTTCACCCGAACAGGGAGAATCAGCCCCAGCATTTT. Translation gives CASKVHPNRENQPQHF.

The gene calls are TRBV7-6 and TRBJ2-2; 7 nucleotides line up with TRBD1. Germline lookup yields CDR1 SGHVS and CDR2 FNYEAQ. This CDR3 contains 16 residues. Trimming removed 5 bases from V and 4 bases from J; junction bases left unmatched: 10. The CDR3: CASSPQTGQVTGELFF. CDR3 nucleotides: TGTGCCAGCAGCCCCCAGACAGGGCAGGTCACCGGGGAGCTGTTTTTT.

The CDR3 protein is CASRAGLAEAFF. The CDR3 coding sequence is TGTGCCAGTAGAGCAGGGTTGGCTGAAGCTTTCTTT. J is TRBJ1-1 and V is TRBV19, with TRBD1 as a possible D gene (5 bases). The CDR3 contains 12 residues. The V gene lost 6 bases and the J gene lost 6 bases, with 11 bases spanning the gap. The germline V gene has CDR1 LNHDA and CDR2 SQIVND (reference sequence). Full variable domain (rest looked up from reference TRBV19 and TRBJ1-1): DGGITQSPKYLFRKEGQNVTLSCEQNLNHDAMYWYRQDPGQGLRLIYYSQIVNDFQKGDIAEGYSVSREKKESFPLTVTSAQKNPTAFYLCASRAGLAEAFFGQGTRLTVV.

The chain is built from TRBV7-9 and TRBJ2-5; 8 bases match TRBD2. V dropped 4 bases and J dropped 0; count of bases not matched to a gene: 7. The CDR3 spans 16 residues. Germline CDR1 and CDR2: SEHNR and FQNEAQ (reference sequence). CDR3 region: CASSSLAGGHQETQYF. The CDR3 coding sequence is TGTGCCAGCAGCTCCCTCGCGGGGGGCCACCAAGAGACCCAGTACTTC.

The rearrangement joins TRBV5-1 to TRBJ2-7, with 10 bases identical to TRBD1. The CDR3 runs to 14 residues. Looked up from germline, CDR1 is SGHRS and CDR2 is YFSETQ. Trimming at V came to 6 bases and at J to 5 bases, leaving 8 bases not matched to a gene. The CDR3 region is CASTPGTGVHEQYF. CDR3 DNA sequence: TGCGCCAGCACTCCCGGGACAGGGGTCCACGAGCAGTACTTC.

The chain is built from TRBV5-1 and TRBJ1-2; perhaps TRBD1 as D (5 bases). The CDR3 runs 15 residues. With 4 bases removed from V and 7 bases from J, the gap between germline ends came to 20 bases. Germline CDR1 and CDR2: SGHRS and YFSETQ. CDR3 DNA sequence: TGCGCCAGCAGCCCCGGGGGGGGATCCGGGGGTGGCTACACCTTC. This translates into CASSPGGGSGGGYTF.

The chain has TRBV4-2 and TRBJ1-6; a weak D match, TRBD1 (5 bases). Trimming stripped 0 bases from V and 3 bases from J, with 12 bases between. Germline values: CDR1 LGHNA, CDR2 YNFKEQ. The CDR3 spans 17 residues. The CDR3 bases are TGTGCCAGCAGCCAAGATGGGGGGAGGGGCTATAATTCACCCCTCCACTTT. Its translation: CASSQDGGRGYNSPLHF.

This clone occurred many times. The rearrangement joins TRBV30 to TRBJ1-2; D is possibly TRBD1 (5 bases). The germline V gene has CDR1 GTSNPN and CDR2 SVGIG (reference sequence). This CDR3 is 14 amino acids long. Trimming took off 5 bases at V and 5 bases at J, with 18 bases between the two ends. CDR3 protein: CAWARGRGIYGYTF. Written as DNA, the CDR3 is TGTGCCTGGGCTCGTGGGAGGGGTATTTATGGCTACACCTTC. The full variable domain, its missing parts supplied by reference TRBV30 and TRBJ1-2, is SQTIHQWPATLVQPVGSPLSLECTVEGTSNPNLYWYRQAAGRGLQLLFYSVGIGQISSEVPQNLSASRPQDRQFILSSKKLLLSDSGFYLCAWARGRGIYGYTFGSGTRLTVV.

The V call is TRBV5-1, the J call TRBJ2-3, with D hard to call. The V gene lost 1 base and the J gene lost 2 bases, with 8 bases spanning the gap. The CDR3 is made up of 14 amino acids. Germline V gene data show CDR1 as SGHRS and CDR2 as YFSETQ. The CDR3 reads CASSLRVDTDTQYF. CDR3 bases: TGCGCCAGCAGCTTGAGAGTTGACACAGATACGCAGTATTTT.

The chain has TRBV10-3 and TRBJ1-1; 7 bases are a match to TRBD1. With 3 bases clipped from V and 0 bases from J, the junction kept 7 bases outside the gene matches. Germline V gives CDR1 ENHRY, CDR2 SYGVKD. This CDR3 is built from 16 residues. In DNA form, the CDR3 reads TGTGCCATCAGTGAACAGGGGAAAGTCTTGAACACTGAAGCTTTCTTT. This encodes CAISEQGKVLNTEAFF.

This clone was detected only a few times. The V gene is TRBV10-3, the J gene TRBJ2-2; perhaps TRBD1 as D (5 bases). In germline, CDR1 is ENHRY, CDR2 SYGVKD. V was shortened by 11 bases and J by 7 bases, with 11 bases between the two germline ends. This CDR3 has 11 amino acids. CDR3 sequence (DNA): TGTGCCGCCCAGGGTGTCGGGGAGCTGTTTTTT. Protein product: CAAQGVGELFF.

V gene TRBV29-1 combines with J gene TRBJ2-1; tentative D call: TRBD2 (6 bases). The CDR3 has 17 amino acids. Per germline, CDR1 SQVTM and CDR2 ANQGSEA. Between the trimmed V and J ends, which lost 5 bases and 0 bases, there was a span of 20 bases. In nucleotides, the CDR3 is TGCAGCGTTCCATATAAGCGGGCGCAACCCTCCTACAATGAGCAGTTCTTC. Translated, it gives CSVPYKRAQPSYNEQFF.

CDR3 protein: CASSLALQGSYEQYF. CDR3 bases: TGTGCCAGCAGCTTGGCCCTACAGGGATCCTACGAGCAGTACTTC. The rearrangement links TRBV5-8 to TRBJ2-7; tentative D call: TRBD1 (6 bases). The CDR3 sequence is 15 residues long. Germline CDR1 and CDR2: SGHTS and YDEGEE. Trimming stripped 0 bases from V and 1 base from J, with 11 bases between. The full variable domain, completed using reference TRBV5-8 and TRBJ2-7, is EAGVTQSPTHLIKTRGQQATLRCSPISGHTSVYWYQQALGLGLQFLLWYDEGEERNRGNFPPRFSGRQFPNYSSELNVNALELEDSALYLCASSLALQGSYEQYFGPGTRLTVT.

This clone showed up just a few times. This sequence joins TRBV11-2 and TRBJ2-6; no clear D gene. The CDR3 sequence is 17 residues long. V lost 0 bases to trimming and J lost 1 base, with 10 bases between them. In germline, CDR1 is SGHAT, CDR2 FQNNGV. CDR3 protein: CASSLDDSGSGANVLTF. CDR3 bases: TGTGCCAGCAGCTTAGATGATTCGGGTTCTGGGGCCAACGTCCTGACTTTC.

The V call is TRBV12-5, the J call TRBJ2-6; tentative D call: TRBD1 (5 bases). The CDR3 is 17 amino acids. Per the germline V gene, CDR1 is LGHNT and CDR2 is FRNRAP. Trimming removed 0 bases at V and 0 bases at J, with 9 bases between. CDR3: CASGLVKQDSGANVLTF. The CDR3 region has the DNA TGTGCTAGTGGTTTGGTAAAACAGGACTCTGGGGCCAACGTCCTGACTTTC. The variable domain in full, completed from reference TRBV12-5 and TRBJ2-6, reads DARVTQTPRHKVTEMGQEVTMRCQPILGHNTVFWYRQTMMQGLELLAYFRNRAPLDDSGMPKDRFSAEMPDATLATLKIQPSEPRDSAVYFCASGLVKQDSGANVLTFGAGSRLTVL.

This chain links TRBV7-9 with TRBJ2-7; TRBD2 agrees at 12 bases. Germline V gene data show CDR1 as SEHNR and CDR2 as FQNEAQ (reference sequence). The CDR3 extends over 18 amino acids. Unmatched junction bases numbered 8, after V lost 2 bases and J lost 0 bases. In DNA, the CDR3 is TGTGCCAGCAGCTTACTAGCGGGAGGGTTTCCGCACTCCTACGAGCAGTACTTC. Protein product: CASSLLAGGFPHSYEQYF.

J is TRBJ2-2 and V is TRBV30; TRBD2 aligns across 9 bases. V was pared by 2 bases and J by 4 bases, with 11 bases of the junction left unmatched. The CDR3 has 17 amino acids. The germline CDR1 and CDR2 sequences are GTSNPN and SVGIG (reference sequence). This CDR3 is CAWSKIAGERFTGELFF. DNA for the CDR3: TGTGCCTGGAGTAAGATAGCGGGAGAGAGGTTCACCGGGGAGCTGTTTTTT.